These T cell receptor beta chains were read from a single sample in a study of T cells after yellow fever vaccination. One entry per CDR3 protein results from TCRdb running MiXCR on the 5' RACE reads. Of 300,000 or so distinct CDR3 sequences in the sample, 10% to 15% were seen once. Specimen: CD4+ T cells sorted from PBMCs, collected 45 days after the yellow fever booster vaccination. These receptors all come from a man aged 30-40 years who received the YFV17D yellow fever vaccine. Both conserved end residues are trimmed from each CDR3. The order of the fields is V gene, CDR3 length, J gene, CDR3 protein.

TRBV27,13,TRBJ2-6,ASSLRPRGANVLT
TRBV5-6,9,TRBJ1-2,ASSLTHQRT
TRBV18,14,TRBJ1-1,ASSPSIGQGDTEAF
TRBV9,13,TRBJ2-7,ASSAGQGTYYEQY
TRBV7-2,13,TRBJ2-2,ASRGTSANTGELF
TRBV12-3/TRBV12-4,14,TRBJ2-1,ASSPHLREKGNEQF
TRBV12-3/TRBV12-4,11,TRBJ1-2,ASSLALNYGYT
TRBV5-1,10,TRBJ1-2,ASSLDLLGYT
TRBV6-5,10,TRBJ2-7,ASMGSSYEQY
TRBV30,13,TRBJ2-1,DWSVQLAGYNEQF
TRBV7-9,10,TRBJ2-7,ASSSESYEQY
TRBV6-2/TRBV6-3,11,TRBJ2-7,ASSSTGKSEQY
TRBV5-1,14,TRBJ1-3,ASSDRGIDSGNTIY
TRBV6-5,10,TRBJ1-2,ASGTASYGYT
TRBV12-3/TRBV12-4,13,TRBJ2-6,ASSPHSAGANVLT
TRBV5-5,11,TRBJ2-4,ASSPDGGNIQY
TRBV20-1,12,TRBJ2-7,SARPLGRDYEQY
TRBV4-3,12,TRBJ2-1,ASSQVAVDNEQF
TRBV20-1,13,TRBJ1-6,SAPTRQGYNSPLH
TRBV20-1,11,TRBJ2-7,SAGPGLSYEQY